The TCR beta chain described here comes from a study of T cell responses to AZD1222 COVID-19 vaccine. At the level of the study: Pooling of second doses given at about 4 or about 12 weeks was done. Study observations and caveats: Distributed over spike, vaccine-associated CD4 TCRs predominated at 160-218 and 743-854. Spike-specific TCR breadth and depth rose after two AZD1222 doses.

The table came from immunoSEQ multiplex PCR; TCRdb's copy has only in-frame clones and leaves some out. The table has about 96,000 clones, roughly 90% seen once. As regards this clone: The antigen is undetermined.

V was clipped by 1 base and J by 1 base, with 16 bases between them. Germline values: CDR1 MGHRA, CDR2 YSYEKL. The CDR3 consists of 17 residues. The source of this sequence is an adult in good health. The chain recombines TRBV4-1 with TRBJ2-5, with D perhaps assigned TRBD1 or TRBD2 (7 bases each). The specimen comprised peripheral blood, sampled on day 0 of AZD1222 vaccination. CDR3: CASSQGGRGPIQETQYF. DNA of the CDR3: TGCGCCAGCAGCCAAGGTGGGAGGGGGCCCATCCAAGAGACCCAGTACTTC.